This T cell receptor beta chain was captured by sequencing in a study of T cells in localized non-small cell lung cancer. Germline V gives CDR1 MNHEY, CDR2 SVGAGI. Deletions cut 5 bases from V and 3 bases from J, with 11 bases between. CDR3 length equals 13 residues. Clones were read by immunoSEQ multiplex PCR, and TCRdb kept only the in-frame ones, dropping some. The profile covers about 39,000 clones, with 70% to 80% appearing a single time and roughly 35% taken by the ten largest. The chain uses TRBV6-5 and TRBJ2-7; no definite D call. The sequence came from a woman aged 40-70 years with stage II squamous cell lung carcinoma. Source: PBMCs, taken before any cancer treatment. The CDR3 reads CASSLQVLYEQYF. DNA of the CDR3: TGTGCCAGCAGTCTGCAGGTCCTCTACGAGCAGTACTTC.